This section outlines one T cell receptor (beta chain) sequence together with its context. Its antigen is unknown. In germline, CDR1 is SGDLS, CDR2 YYNGEE. This CDR3 comprises 15 residues. Trimming stripped 0 bases from V and 6 bases from J, with 14 bases between. Here immunoSEQ multiplex PCR was the method, and the copy in TCRdb shows in-frame clones only, minus some. The repertoire holds around 59,000 clones, with 89% as singletons. This sample was taken from a study of OX40 agonist ivuxolimab in advanced cancers. The wider study: Three patients had partial responses: one hepatocellular carcinoma, two cutaneous melanoma. Study-wide points: Nonresponders, in some cases, also had low normalized T-cell clonal expansion.

The sequence came from an adult with an advanced solid tumor such as melanoma, head and neck, liver or kidney cancer. The rearrangement links TRBV9 to TRBJ2-3; D is possibly TRBD2 (5 bases). The sequences come from CD4+ or CD8+ T cells sorted from blood, collected in a trial of the OX40 agonist ivuxolimab. Here the CDR3 reads CASSVEGVSEDTQYF. CDR3 in DNA: TGTGCCAGCAGCGTAGAAGGCGTTAGCGAGGATACGCAGTATTTT.